This TCR beta chain was sequenced during a study of blood T cells in healthy people across ages. The overall study: Every two T cells gave about one barcoded beta molecule via template switching.

Germline V CDR1 and CDR2: SEHNR, FQNEAQ (reference sequence). CDR3 size: 16 residues. V was pared by 4 bases and J by 2 bases, with 7 bases of the junction left unmatched. Next came a second PCR, run for about 6 to 11 cycles, which used a sample-barcoded 5' primer along with a J-beta primer mix. TCRdb called the 5' RACE reads again in MiXCR, with one record for every CDR3 protein. The sample gives approximately 1,100,000 distinct CDR3 sequences, 35% to 50% of which show up once; approximately 17% is in the top ten. The rearrangement uses TRBV7-9 and TRBJ1-2; 10 bases fit TRBD1. What was sequenced was blood. The TCR was taken from a woman in her fifties or sixties in good health. The CDR3 reads CASSSDRGQRNYGYTF. The CDR3 DNA sequence: TGTGCCAGCAGCTCCGACAGGGGGCAAAGGAACTATGGCTACACCTTC. The whole variable domain, filled in from reference TRBV7-9 and TRBJ1-2, reads DTGVSQNPRHKITKRGQNVTFRCDPISEHNRLYWYRQTLGQGPEFLTYFQNEAQLEKSRLLSDRFSAERPKGSFSTLEIQRTEQGDSAMYLCASSSDRGQRNYGYTFGSGTRLTVV.